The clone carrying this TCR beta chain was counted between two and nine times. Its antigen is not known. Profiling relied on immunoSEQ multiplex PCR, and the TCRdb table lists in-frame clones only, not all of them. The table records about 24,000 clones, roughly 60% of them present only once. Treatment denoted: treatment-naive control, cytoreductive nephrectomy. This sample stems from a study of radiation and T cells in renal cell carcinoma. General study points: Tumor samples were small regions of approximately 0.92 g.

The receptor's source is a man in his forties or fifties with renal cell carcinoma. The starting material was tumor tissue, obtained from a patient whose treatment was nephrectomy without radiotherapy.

The CDR3 DNA reads as TGCAGCGTTTCCCTCGGGGATCCCCAGTACTTC. It encodes CSVSLGDPQYF. The genes are TRBV29-1 and TRBJ2-5; maybe TRBD2 (5 bases). The CDR3 is made up of 11 amino acids. Trimming removed 5 bases from V and 9 bases from J, with 13 bases in between. Germline V lookup: CDR1 SQVTM, CDR2 ANQGSEA.